These 12 T cell receptor beta chains share one sample of origin, sequenced in a study of CD8+ T cells in alopecia areata. RNA extraction and reverse transcription yielded cDNA as sequencing template. Some clones are missing from TCRdb's copy, which holds only in-frame ones; the method was immunoSEQ multiplex PCR. The sample has 190,000 or so clones, approximately 56% seen once. The treatment: oral pan-JAK inhibitor, 5-10 mg twice daily. Sequencing was performed on CD4+ T cells sorted from blood, taken at week 4, from a patient treated with tofacitinib. Receptors were obtained from a human donor with alopecia areata.

This clone turned up a few times. This chain's CDR3 is CATSRVGWGYGYTF. DNA of the CDR3: TGTGCCACCAGCAGAGTGGGTTGGGGCTATGGCTACACCTTC. The chain is built from TRBV15 and TRBJ1-2; unclear D gene. The CDR3 spans 14 residues. Trimming cost V 1 base and J 4 bases, with 10 bases left between them. Germline V CDR1 and CDR2: LNHNV, YYDKDF (reference sequence).

Written as DNA, the CDR3 is TGTGCCCATCGGGGCTCTGGAAACACCATATATTTT. It specifies CAHRGSGNTIYF. V gene TRBV30 combines with J gene TRBJ1-3, with unresolved D. V lost 8 bases and J lost 0, with 8 bases in between. The CDR3 length is 12 residues. Germline lookup yields CDR1 GTSNPN and CDR2 SVGIG (reference sequence).

This rearrangement joins TRBV11-2 to TRBJ2-1; 7 bases are shared with TRBD2. With 3 bases clipped from V and 10 bases from J, the junction kept 6 bases outside the gene matches. Germline lookup yields CDR1 SGHAT and CDR2 FQNNGV. The CDR3 has 13 amino acids. This CDR3 reads CASSFLVGGEQFF. In nucleotides, the CDR3 is TGTGCCAGCAGCTTCCTGGTCGGGGGGGAGCAGTTCTTC.

A few counts support this clone. The chain couples TRBV7-9 to TRBJ1-5; D is unresolved. V gave up 2 bases and J gave up 0 bases, with 11 bases separating them. Germline assignment: CDR1 SEHNR and CDR2 FQNEAQ (reference sequence). There are 16 residues in the CDR3. For the CDR3, the DNA is TGTGCCAGCAGCTTAAAGGCGAGCGCTAGCAATCAGCCCCAGCATTTT. Its protein product is CASSLKASASNQPQHF.

A few counts support this clone. This chain links TRBV6-5 with TRBJ2-5; D possibly corresponds to TRBD1 (6 bases). The CDR3 consists of 15 residues. CDR1 MNHEY and CDR2 SVGAGI come from the germline V gene. V lost 6 bases, J lost 6 bases, and 20 bases lay in between. CDR3 sequence: CASRRYREGEKTQYF. The CDR3 nucleotides are TGTGCCAGCAGGCGGTACAGGGAAGGGGAGAAGACCCAGTACTTC.

CDR3 bases: TGTGCCTGGAGTGTGCGGCAGGGGGCCTACGAGCAGTACTTC. It codes for CAWSVRQGAYEQYF. The chain combines TRBV30 with TRBJ2-7; 7 bases fit TRBD1. CDR1 is GTSNPN and CDR2 is SVGIG in the germline V gene (reference sequence). CDR3 length: 14 amino acids. Trimming removed 0 bases from V and 2 bases from J; junction bases left unmatched: 4.

CDR3 DNA: TGTGCCAGCAGCACCTCGGGACAGGGTTCCCACTTAGCCGGGGAGCTGTTTTTT. This codes for CASSTSGQGSHLAGELFF. J is TRBJ2-2 and V is TRBV5-4; TRBD1 agrees at 9 bases. The CDR3 consists of 18 residues. Per the germline V gene, CDR1 is SGHNT and CDR2 is YYREEE (reference sequence). J lost 6 bases, V lost 4 bases, and 16 bases had no gene match. Drawing the rest from reference TRBV5-4 and TRBJ2-2, the complete variable domain is ETGVTQSPTHLIKTRGQQVTLRCSSQSGHNTVSWYQQALGQGPQFIFQYYREEENGRGNFPPRFSGLQFPNYSSELNVNALELDDSALYLCASSTSGQGSHLAGELFFGEGSRLTVL.

This chain links TRBV11-2 with TRBJ2-5; D gene uncertain. Germline V gives CDR1 SGHAT, CDR2 FQNNGV. V was shortened by 7 bases and J by 5 bases, with 14 bases between the two germline ends. This CDR3 region has 13 residues. CDR3 sequence reads: CASTSPSLETQYF. CDR3 DNA sequence: TGTGCCAGCACCTCCCCATCGCTGGAGACCCAGTACTTC.

CDR3 residues: CSVEEGRTDEQFF. The CDR3 nucleotides read TGCAGCGTTGAAGAAGGCAGAACTGATGAGCAGTTCTTC. The chain uses TRBV29-1 and TRBJ2-1; D unresolved. The CDR3 is 13 residues long. Per the germline V gene, CDR1 is SQVTM and CDR2 is ANQGSEA. V was trimmed by 0 bases and J by 8 bases, leaving 11 bases between them.

As DNA, the CDR3 is TGCAGCGTTGAAGGTTACGGGGCCCCCTATGGCTACACCTTC. Translation gives CSVEGYGAPYGYTF. The chain couples TRBV29-1 to TRBJ1-2, with a tentative D call TRBD1 (5 bases). The CDR3 consists of 14 residues. The V and J ends lost 1 base and 4 bases respectively, with 13 bases between them. Germline assignment: CDR1 SQVTM and CDR2 ANQGSEA.

The chain links TRBV5-1 to TRBJ2-5; D gene ambiguous. The V gene lost 1 base and the J gene lost 2 bases, with 6 bases spanning the gap. Per germline, CDR1 SGHRS and CDR2 YFSETQ. The CDR3 extends over 13 amino acids. CDR3 sequence reads: CASSLPGQETQYF. In nucleotides, the CDR3 is TGCGCCAGCAGCTTGCCAGGACAAGAGACCCAGTACTTC. Variable domain in full (rest from reference TRBV5-1 and TRBJ2-5): KAGVTQTPRYLIKTRGQQVTLSCSPISGHRSVSWYQQTPGQGLQFLFEYFSETQRNKGNFPGRFSGRQFSNSRSEMNVSTLELGDSALYLCASSLPGQETQYFGPGTRLLVL.

This chain connects TRBV7-2 to TRBJ1-3; D call uncertain. Trimming removed 8 bases from V and 0 bases from J, with 14 bases in between. The CDR3 extends over 15 amino acids. The germline V gene encodes CDR1 SGHTA and CDR2 FQGNSA. The CDR3 DNA sequence: TGTGCCAGCCGTCCCACAGTCTTCTCTGGAAACACCATATATTTT. Translating it yields CASRPTVFSGNTIYF.